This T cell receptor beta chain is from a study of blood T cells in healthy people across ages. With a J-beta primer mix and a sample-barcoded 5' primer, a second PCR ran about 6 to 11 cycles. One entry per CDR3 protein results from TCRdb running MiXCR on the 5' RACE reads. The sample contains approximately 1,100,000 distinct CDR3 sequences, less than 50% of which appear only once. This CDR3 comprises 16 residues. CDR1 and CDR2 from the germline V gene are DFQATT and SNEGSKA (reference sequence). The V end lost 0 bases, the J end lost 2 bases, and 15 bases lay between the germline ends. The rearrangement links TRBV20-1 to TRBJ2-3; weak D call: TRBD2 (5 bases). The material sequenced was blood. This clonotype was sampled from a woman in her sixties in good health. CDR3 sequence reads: CSARDSLRGDTDTQYF. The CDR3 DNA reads TGCAGTGCTAGAGATTCTCTCCGGGGTGACACAGATACGCAGTATTTT.